The 32 T cell receptor beta chains given below trace back to one sample, sequenced in a study of blood T cell repertoires in COVID-19. The assay was immunoSEQ multiplex PCR, and TCRdb's table has in-frame clones only and misses some. The sample yields some 430,000 clones, about nine tenths seen once. The material sequenced was PBMCs or T cells enriched from blood (not recorded which). Every receptor here comes from a man younger than 35 who had recovered from COVID-19.

CDR3 amino acids: CATASWTGIYEQYF. CDR3 in DNA: TGTGCCACCGCGTCGTGGACGGGAATCTACGAGCAGTACTTC. The chain has TRBV28 and TRBJ2-7; maybe TRBD2 (5 bases). The V end lost 10 bases, the J end lost 3 bases, and 19 bases lay between the germline ends. This CDR3 is built from 14 residues. CDR1 is MDHEN, CDR2 SYDVKM, per germline.

The CDR3 here is CATADRYSNQPQHF. CDR3 DNA: TGTGCCACTGCGGACAGATATAGCAATCAGCCCCAGCATTTT. This sequence joins TRBV27 and TRBJ1-5; the D gene is possibly TRBD1 (6 bases). The CDR3 runs 14 residues. V lost 10 bases and J lost 0, with 13 bases in between. Germline assignment: CDR1 MNHEY and CDR2 SMNVEV (reference sequence).

Details on this clone: Other nucleotide sequences from this sample produce the same CDR3. As DNA, the CDR3 is TGTGCCACCAGCAGAGACCGAGGGAATCAGCCCCAGCATTTT. Translating it yields CATSRDRGNQPQHF. The rearrangement links TRBV15 to TRBJ1-5; D uncertain. The CDR3 is made up of 14 amino acids. With 0 bases removed from V and 4 bases from J, the gap between germline ends came to 7 bases. Germline CDR1 LNHNV, CDR2 YYDKDF (reference sequence).

The CDR3 nucleotides read TGTGCCAGCTCACCCCGGGAGAATGAAAAACTGTTTTTT. Its protein product is CASSPRENEKLFF. The gene calls are TRBV18 and TRBJ1-4, with D unresolved. Germline loops: CDR1 KGHSH, CDR2 LQKENI. CDR3 length: 13 amino acids. Trimming left V 3 bases short and J 5 bases short, with 7 bases between.

This clone appeared a single time. Here the CDR3 reads CASSIFRLGTYEQYF. DNA for the CDR3: TGTGCCAGTAGTATATTCCGACTAGGGACCTACGAGCAGTACTTC. The genes are TRBV19 and TRBJ2-7; D perhaps matches TRBD2 (6 bases). CDR1 LNHDA and CDR2 SQIVND come from the germline V gene (reference sequence). Trimming left V 2 bases short and J 2 bases short, with 13 bases between. This CDR3 has 15 residues. Full variable domain (rest looked up from reference TRBV19 and TRBJ2-7): DGGITQSPKYLFRKEGQNVTLSCEQNLNHDAMYWYRQDPGQGLRLIYYSQIVNDFQKGDIAEGYSVSREKKESFPLTVTSAQKNPTAFYLCASSIFRLGTYEQYFGPGTRLTVT.

The CDR3 here is CATRDSVGTEAFF. DNA for the CDR3: TGTGCCACCAGAGACAGTGTGGGCACTGAAGCTTTCTTT. The chain recombines TRBV24-1 with TRBJ1-1; D might be TRBD1 (5 bases). V lost 7 bases and J lost 4, with 12 bases in between. The germline V gene encodes CDR1 KGHDR and CDR2 SFDVKD. This CDR3 region has 13 residues.

The genes are TRBV12-3 or TRBV12-4 and TRBJ1-2; D is possibly TRBD1 (6 bases). Trimming took off 5 bases at V and 8 bases at J, with 15 bases between the two ends. The CDR3 length is 13 residues. The CDR3 region is CASSPNRVEGYTF. The CDR3 DNA reads TGTGCCAGCAGTCCCAACAGGGTTGAAGGCTACACCTTC.

This sequence joins TRBV28 and TRBJ2-5; D is unresolved. Trimming removed 2 bases at V and 1 base at J, with 11 bases between. Germline CDR1 and CDR2: MDHEN and SYDVKM. The CDR3 has 15 amino acids. This chain's CDR3 is CASSLMRGPQETQYF. Here the CDR3 DNA reads TGTGCCAGCAGTTTAATGCGCGGCCCCCAAGAGACCCAGTACTTC.

The V call is TRBV13, the J call TRBJ1-1, with D perhaps TRBD1 (6 bases). In germline, CDR1 is PRHDT, CDR2 FYEKMQ (reference sequence). With 4 bases removed from V and 0 bases from J, the gap between germline ends came to 12 bases. CDR3 length equals 15 residues. CDR3 nucleotides: TGTGCCAGCAGCTCGCCGGGGGGCGTGAACACTGAAGCTTTCTTT. This translates into CASSSPGGVNTEAFF.

V is TRBV27 and J is TRBJ2-1; 9 bases agree with TRBD1. The CDR3 has 16 amino acids. V was pared by 0 bases and J by 6 bases, with 6 bases of the junction left unmatched. Germline V gene data show CDR1 as MNHEY and CDR2 as SMNVEV (reference sequence). The CDR3 here is CASSLSGTGFRNEQFF. CDR3 DNA: TGTGCCAGCAGTTTATCCGGGACAGGGTTTCGCAATGAGCAGTTCTTC.

The V gene is TRBV6-5, the J gene TRBJ1-6; no clear D. The CDR3 contains 15 residues. Germline V gives CDR1 MNHEY, CDR2 SVGAGI. V was pared by 2 bases and J by 6 bases, with 11 bases between. In nucleotides, the CDR3 is TGTGCCAGCAGTTACGGGCAGCCTTCTAATTCACCCCTCCACTTT. It translates to CASSYGQPSNSPLHF.

The chain uses TRBV2 and TRBJ1-1; D is possibly TRBD1 (6 bases). The CDR3 runs to 16 residues. Between the trimmed V and J ends, which lost 1 base and 0 bases, there was a span of 12 bases. Looked up from germline, CDR1 is SNHLY and CDR2 is FYNNEI. The DNA of the CDR3 is TGTGCCAGCAGTGAAGGGGGCACAGGGATGAACACTGAAGCTTTCTTT. Translating gives CASSEGGTGMNTEAFF.

This chain connects TRBV6-5 to TRBJ2-2; 8 bases map to TRBD1. V was clipped by 7 bases and J by 5 bases; unmatched bases: 3. The CDR3 has 13 amino acids. CDR1 and CDR2 from the germline V gene are MNHEY and SVGAGI. Here the CDR3 DNA reads TGTGCCAGCACAGGACAGGGTACCGGGGAGCTGTTTTTT. Its protein is CASTGQGTGELFF.

The chain carries TRBV19 and TRBJ2-1, with D tentatively TRBD1 (5 bases). The CDR3 is 13 amino acids. V dropped 7 bases and J dropped 6 bases, with 13 bases sitting between them. Germline loops: CDR1 LNHDA, CDR2 SQIVND (reference sequence). Here the CDR3 DNA reads TGTGCCAGTAACAGGAACGCTGGCAATGAGCAGTTCTTC. It codes for CASNRNAGNEQFF.

This rearrangement joins TRBV9 to TRBJ1-5; 9 bases align to TRBD1. CDR3 size: 19 residues. Germline-derived CDR1 and CDR2 are SGDLS and YYNGEE. Trimming cost V 0 bases and J 6 bases; bases outside gene matches: 16. CDR3 in DNA: TGTGCCAGCAGCGTAGTAGCCCCCGTCGGGACAGGGACGGGTCAGCCCCAGCATTTT. Encoded protein: CASSVVAPVGTGTGQPQHF.

The V gene is TRBV27, the J gene TRBJ2-1; 7 nucleotides align to TRBD1. Germline assignment: CDR1 MNHEY and CDR2 SMNVEV (reference sequence). The CDR3 spans 12 residues. After removal of 5 bases from V and 7 bases from J, the junction contained 2 bases not matched to a gene. The CDR3 DNA follows: TGTGCCAGCAGTCAACAGGGGAATGAGCAGTTCTTC. The encoded protein is CASSQQGNEQFF.

This clone was seen just once. The rearrangement links TRBV3-1 (or the pseudogene TRBV3-2) to TRBJ2-1; perhaps TRBD1 as D (5 bases). Trimming stripped 1 base from V and 0 bases from J, with 19 bases between. The germline gives CDR1 LGHDT, CDR2 YNNKEL (reference sequence). This CDR3 is 19 amino acids long. CDR3 in DNA: TGTGCCAGCAGCCAAGTAGTTTGGTGGGGCCTAAGCTCCTACAATGAGCAGTTCTTC. Translating gives CASSQVVWWGLSSYNEQFF.

This chain joins TRBV30 and TRBJ2-1; 9 nucleotides match TRBD2. This CDR3 is built from 15 residues. Trimming cost V 4 bases and J 1 base; bases outside gene matches: 5. Looked up from germline, CDR1 is GTSNPN and CDR2 is SVGIG (reference sequence). The CDR3 region is CAWTGLAGSYNEQFF. The CDR3 bases are TGTGCCTGGACTGGGCTAGCGGGATCCTACAATGAGCAGTTCTTC.

The chain is built from TRBV6-5 and TRBJ1-1; D is uncertain. The ends were cut back, 11 bases at V and 1 base at J, with 8 bases in the middle. The CDR3 extends over 11 amino acids. Germline CDR1 and CDR2: MNHEY and SVGAGI. Here the CDR3 DNA reads TGTGCCGCGGAAGGGAACACTGAAGCTTTCTTT. Its protein is CAAEGNTEAFF.

This chain links TRBV19 with TRBJ1-6; 7 positions match TRBD1. The CDR3 contains 15 residues. J was trimmed by 5 bases and V by 6 bases; bases with no gene match: 7. CDR1 and CDR2 (germline): LNHDA, SQIVND (reference sequence). CDR3 region: CASSEQGSNNSPLHF. The DNA for the CDR3 is TGTGCCAGTAGCGAACAGGGGAGCAATAATTCACCCCTCCACTTT.

The V and J genes are TRBV30 and TRBJ2-1; 9 positions match TRBD1. With 1 base clipped from V and 8 bases from J, the junction kept 0 bases outside the gene matches. Germline loops: CDR1 GTSNPN, CDR2 SVGIG (reference sequence). The CDR3 has 12 residues. The CDR3 DNA follows: TGTGCCTGGAGTGGGGACAGGGATGAGCAGTTCTTC. It encodes CAWSGDRDEQFF.

V is TRBV14 and J is TRBJ1-4; TRBD1 matches 7 bases. Germline V gene lookup returns CDR1 SGHDN and CDR2 FVKESK. J gave up 4 bases and V 3 bases, and 5 bases lay outside the gene matches. This CDR3 contains 15 residues. The CDR3 reads CASSHPGQFNEKLFF. CDR3 sequence (DNA): TGTGCCAGCAGCCATCCGGGACAGTTTAATGAAAAACTGTTTTTT.

The rearrangement links TRBV10-3 to TRBJ2-1; 9 bases are a match to TRBD1. CDR1 and CDR2 (germline): ENHRY, SYGVKD. V shed 6 bases and J 6 bases; nucleotides not matched to a gene: 6. CDR3 length: 14 residues. CDR3 bases: TGTGCCATCAGAGACTTGGACAGGGGCAATGAGCAGTTCTTC. Translated, it gives CAIRDLDRGNEQFF.

The chain links TRBV19 to TRBJ2-4; the D gene is possibly TRBD1 (6 bases). V lost 4 bases, J lost 0 bases, and 16 bases lay in between. The CDR3 runs 17 residues. The V gene's germline CDR1 is LNHDA and CDR2 SQIVND (reference sequence). CDR3 sequence: CASSTPRGQIAKNIQYF. Here the CDR3 DNA reads TGTGCCAGTAGTACACCCCGGGGACAAATAGCCAAAAACATTCAGTACTTC. Variable domain in full (rest from reference TRBV19 and TRBJ2-4): DGGITQSPKYLFRKEGQNVTLSCEQNLNHDAMYWYRQDPGQGLRLIYYSQIVNDFQKGDIAEGYSVSREKKESFPLTVTSAQKNPTAFYLCASSTPRGQIAKNIQYFGAGTRLSVL.

This clone was counted a few times. The rearrangement links TRBV5-1 to TRBJ2-7, with 10 bases lining up with TRBD2. Germline loops: CDR1 SGHRS, CDR2 YFSETQ. Trimming took 4 bases from V and 0 from J; bases not matched to a gene: 10. The CDR3 spans 17 residues. The CDR3 nucleotides are TGCGCCAGCAGCACAAGGACTAGCGGACTGGGCTCCTACGAGCAGTACTTC. This encodes CASSTRTSGLGSYEQYF.

The gene calls are TRBV12-5 and TRBJ1-2, with D perhaps TRBD1 (6 bases). The V gene lost 3 bases and the J gene lost 4 bases, with 9 bases spanning the gap. The germline gives CDR1 LGHNT, CDR2 FRNRAP. This CDR3 has 13 amino acids. The CDR3 loop reads CASGFGQSYGYTF. CDR3 sequence (DNA): TGTGCTAGTGGTTTTGGACAGTCCTATGGCTACACCTTC.

The chain recombines TRBV27 with TRBJ1-6, with a weak D call TRBD1 (6 bases). Trimming removed 5 bases from V and 3 bases from J, with 14 bases in between. Looked up from germline, CDR1 is MNHEY and CDR2 is SMNVEV (reference sequence). The CDR3 runs 16 residues. CDR3 protein: CASSKLDSSYNSPLHF. CDR3 sequence (DNA): TGTGCCAGCAGTAAACTGGACAGTAGCTATAATTCACCCCTCCACTTT.

A word on this clone: Germline and junction disagree at one end, which may indicate a read error. The chain combines TRBV9 with TRBJ1-6; no clear D gene. Germline V gene lookup returns CDR1 SGDLS and CDR2 YYNGEE. This CDR3 contains 17 residues. The CDR3 here is CAGSVVALPSYNSPLHF. DNA for the CDR3: TGTGCCGGCAGCGTAGTGGCCCTTCCCTCCTATAATTCACCCCTCCACTTT. The entire variable domain, with the rest obtained from reference TRBV9 and TRBJ1-6, is as follows: DSGVTQTPKHLITATGQRVTLRCSPRSGDLSVYWYQQSLDQGLQFLIQYYNGEERAKGNILERFSAQQFPDLHSELNLSSLELGDSALYFCAGSVVALPSYNSPLHFGNGTRLTVT.

This clone was detected once. The V call is TRBV27, the J call TRBJ2-3, with TRBD2 matching 11 bases. Unmatched junction bases numbered 12, after V lost 4 bases and J lost 12 bases. This CDR3 has 15 amino acids. Looked up from germline, CDR1 is MNHEY and CDR2 is SMNVEV (reference sequence). The CDR3 nucleotides are TGTGCCAGCAGTTCGCCGGGACTAGCGGTAGTCTCACAGTATTTT. Residues: CASSSPGLAVVSQYF.

This chain uses TRBV5-8 with TRBJ1-2, with D possibly matching TRBD1 (5 bases). CDR3 length equals 14 residues. Trimming shortened V by 1 base and J by 1 base, and 8 bases separated the two germline ends. CDR1 and CDR2 (germline): SGHTS, YDEGEE. In DNA form, the CDR3 reads TGTGCCAGCAGCTTGTACAGGAGTAACTATGGCTACACCTTC. It yields the protein CASSLYRSNYGYTF.

This clone was detected once. The genes are TRBV27 and TRBJ2-7; D is perhaps TRBD2 (5 bases). The germline V gene has CDR1 MNHEY and CDR2 SMNVEV (reference sequence). The CDR3 extends over 14 amino acids. The V end lost 5 bases, the J end lost 2 bases, and 13 bases lay between the germline ends. CDR3 DNA sequence: TGTGCCAGCAGTCTTCAGGACGGGACCTACGAGCAGTACTTC. It codes for CASSLQDGTYEQYF.

The chain couples TRBV7-2 to TRBJ1-4; tentatively, D is TRBD1 (5 bases). The CDR3 spans 15 residues. V shed 3 bases and J shed 2 bases, with 10 bases lying between them. Germline values: CDR1 SGHTA, CDR2 FQGNSA. The chain's CDR3 is CASSFLGGTNEKLFF. The CDR3 DNA sequence: TGTGCCAGCAGCTTTTTGGGGGGGACTAATGAAAAACTGTTTTTT.